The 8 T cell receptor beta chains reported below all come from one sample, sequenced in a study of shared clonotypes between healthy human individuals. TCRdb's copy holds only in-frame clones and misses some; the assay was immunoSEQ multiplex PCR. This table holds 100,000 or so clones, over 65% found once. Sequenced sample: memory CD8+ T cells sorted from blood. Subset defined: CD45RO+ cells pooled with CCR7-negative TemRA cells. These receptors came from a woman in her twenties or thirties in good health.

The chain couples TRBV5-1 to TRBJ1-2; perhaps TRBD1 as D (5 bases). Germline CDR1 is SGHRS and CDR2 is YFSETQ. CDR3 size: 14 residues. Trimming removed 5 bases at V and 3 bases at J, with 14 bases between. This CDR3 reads CASRSSRDDYGYTF. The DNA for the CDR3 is TGCGCCAGCAGGTCGTCTCGGGACGACTATGGCTACACCTTC.

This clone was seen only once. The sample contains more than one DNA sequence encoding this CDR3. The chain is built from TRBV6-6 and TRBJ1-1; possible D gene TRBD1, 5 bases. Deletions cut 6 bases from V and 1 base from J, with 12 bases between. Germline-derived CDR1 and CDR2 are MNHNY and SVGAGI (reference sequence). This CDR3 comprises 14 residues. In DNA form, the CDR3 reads TGTGCCAGCAGCTATACAGGAGAGAACACTGAAGCTTTCTTT. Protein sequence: CASSYTGENTEAFF.

The CDR3 loop is CASSHPGPKTGKNIQYF. The CDR3 bases are TGCGCCAGCAGCCACCCCGGGCCAAAAACGGGCAAAAACATTCAGTACTTC. The chain recombines TRBV5-1 with TRBJ2-4; D ambiguous. The CDR3 has 17 residues. Germline V gene lookup returns CDR1 SGHRS and CDR2 YFSETQ. V gave up 4 bases and J gave up 3 bases, with 20 bases separating them. Full variable domain (outside the CDR3, taken from reference TRBV5-1 and TRBJ2-4): KAGVTQTPRYLIKTRGQQVTLSCSPISGHRSVSWYQQTPGQGLQFLFEYFSETQRNKGNFPGRFSGRQFSNSRSEMNVSTLELGDSALYLCASSHPGPKTGKNIQYFGAGTRLSVL.

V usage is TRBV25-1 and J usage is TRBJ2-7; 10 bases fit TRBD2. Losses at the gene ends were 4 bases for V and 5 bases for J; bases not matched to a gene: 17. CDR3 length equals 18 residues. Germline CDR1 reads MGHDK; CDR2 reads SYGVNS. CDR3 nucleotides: TGTGCCAGCAGTGGTACTAGCGGGGATGTATTCCCTCCCCACGAGCAGTACTTC. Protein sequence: CASSGTSGDVFPPHEQYF.

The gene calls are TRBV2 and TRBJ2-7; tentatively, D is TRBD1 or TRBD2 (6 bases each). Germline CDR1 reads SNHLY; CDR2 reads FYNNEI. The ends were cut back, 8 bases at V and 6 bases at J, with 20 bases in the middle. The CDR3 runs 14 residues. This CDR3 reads CASLGGTQPSEQYF. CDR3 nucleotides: TGTGCCAGCCTAGGGGGGACGCAGCCCTCCGAGCAGTACTTC.

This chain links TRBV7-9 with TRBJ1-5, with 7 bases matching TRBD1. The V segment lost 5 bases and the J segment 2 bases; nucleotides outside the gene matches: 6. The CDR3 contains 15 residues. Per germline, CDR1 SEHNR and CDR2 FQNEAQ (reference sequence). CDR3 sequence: CASSPQGVGNQPQHF. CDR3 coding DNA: TGTGCCAGCAGCCCCCAGGGGGTAGGCAATCAGCCCCAGCATTTT.

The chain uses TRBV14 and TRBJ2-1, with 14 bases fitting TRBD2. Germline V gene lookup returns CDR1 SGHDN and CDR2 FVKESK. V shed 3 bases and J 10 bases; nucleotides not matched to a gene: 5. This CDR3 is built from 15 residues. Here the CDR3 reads CASSQGLAGAGEQFF. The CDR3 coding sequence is TGTGCCAGCAGCCAGGGACTAGCGGGAGCCGGGGAGCAGTTCTTC.

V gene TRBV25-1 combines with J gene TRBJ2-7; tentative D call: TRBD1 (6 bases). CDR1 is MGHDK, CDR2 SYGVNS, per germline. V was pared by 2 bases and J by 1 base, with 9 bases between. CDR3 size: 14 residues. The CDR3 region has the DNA TGTGCCAGCAGTGAACCCGACAGGTCCTACGAGCAGTACTTC. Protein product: CASSEPDRSYEQYF.